One and the same sample provided the 7 T cell receptor beta chains below, sequenced in a study of blood T cell repertoires in COVID-19. Method: immunoSEQ multiplex PCR; TCRdb's copy keeps in-frame clones and lacks some. Among about 240,000 clones, approximately 91% were seen once, and the ten largest hold over 0.65%. The sample taken for sequencing was peripheral blood. These receptors were obtained from a man aged 25-45 years with COVID-19, enrolled during active disease.

This chain connects TRBV7-9 to TRBJ1-2; TRBD1 might be the D (5 bases). Germline CDR1 reads SEHNR; CDR2 reads FQNEAQ (reference sequence). V was cut by 2 bases and J by 0 bases, with 7 bases left in between. The CDR3 consists of 14 residues. CDR3 sequence: CASSLRQTNYGYTF. For the CDR3, the DNA is TGTGCCAGCAGCTTAAGACAGACTAACTATGGCTACACCTTC.

The V call is TRBV12-3 or TRBV12-4, the J call TRBJ1-2; the D is unclear. V was clipped by 10 bases and J by 4 bases, with 16 bases between them. The CDR3 has 13 residues. CDR3 in DNA: TGTGCCACCAGGCTGGACTACTTCTATGGCTACACCTTC. It translates to CATRLDYFYGYTF.

The chain joins TRBV7-9 to TRBJ2-7; a weak D match, TRBD2 (6 bases). CDR3 length equals 17 residues. CDR1 and CDR2 from the germline V gene are SEHNR and FQNEAQ (reference sequence). V lost 1 base, J lost 5 bases, and 21 bases lay in between. The CDR3 bases are TGTGCCAGCAGCTTAGGCTTGGGGGGAGTTTTTACCCACGAGCAGTACTTC. This gives the protein CASSLGLGGVFTHEQYF.

The rearrangement uses TRBV9 and TRBJ1-1; the match to TRBD1 covers 9 bases. This CDR3 contains 13 residues. In germline, CDR1 is SGDLS, CDR2 YYNGEE. Trimming took 5 bases from V and 3 from J; bases not matched to a gene: 2. The DNA of the CDR3 is TGTGCCAGCAGGGGACAGGGCGACACTGAAGCTTTCTTT. The encoded protein is CASRGQGDTEAFF.

This chain links TRBV9 with TRBJ1-3; 7 bases match TRBD1. From germline, CDR1 is SGDLS and CDR2 YYNGEE. V dropped 1 base and J dropped 4; count of bases not matched to a gene: 11. This CDR3 has 17 amino acids. In DNA form, the CDR3 reads TGTGCCAGCAGCGTATTCCAAGACAGGGTCCCCGGAAACACCATATATTTT. Its protein product is CASSVFQDRVPGNTIYF. Drawing the rest from reference TRBV9 and TRBJ1-3, the complete variable domain is DSGVTQTPKHLITATGQRVTLRCSPRSGDLSVYWYQQSLDQGLQFLIQYYNGEERAKGNILERFSAQQFPDLHSELNLSSLELGDSALYFCASSVFQDRVPGNTIYFGEGSWLTVV.

This clone came up a few times. The chain is built from TRBV6-1 and TRBJ1-4; D possibly corresponds to TRBD1 (5 bases). The germline V gene has CDR1 MNHNS and CDR2 SASEGT. The V end was cut by 1 base, the J end by 4 bases, with 10 bases between. The CDR3 is 15 amino acids. The CDR3 sequence: CASSEDGGVNEKLFF. The CDR3, as DNA: TGTGCCAGCAGTGAAGACGGAGGGGTTAATGAAAAACTGTTTTTT.

V gene TRBV11-3 combines with J gene TRBJ2-5; 12 positions match TRBD1. V lost 5 bases and J lost 5; bases outside the gene matches: 6. The CDR3 length is 15 residues. Looked up from germline, CDR1 is SGHNT and CDR2 is YENEEA. As DNA, the CDR3 is TGTGCCAGCAGCACGGGACAGGGGGCCGGGGAGACCCAGTACTTC. This gives the protein CASSTGQGAGETQYF. The full variable domain, rest sourced from reference TRBV11-3 and TRBJ2-5, is EAGVVQSPRYKIIEKKQPVAFWCNPISGHNTLYWYLQNLGQGPELLIRYENEEAVDDSQLPKDRFSAERLKGVDSTLKIQPAELGDSAVYLCASSTGQGAGETQYFGPGTRLLVL.